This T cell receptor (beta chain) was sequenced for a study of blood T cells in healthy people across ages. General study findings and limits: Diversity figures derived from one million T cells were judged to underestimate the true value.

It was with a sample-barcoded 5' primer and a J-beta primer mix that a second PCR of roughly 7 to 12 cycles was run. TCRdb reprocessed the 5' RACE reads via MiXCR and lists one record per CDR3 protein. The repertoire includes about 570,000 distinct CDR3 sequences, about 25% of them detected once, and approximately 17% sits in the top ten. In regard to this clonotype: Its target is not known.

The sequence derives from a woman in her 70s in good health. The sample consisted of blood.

CDR3 nucleotides: TGCAGTGCCAATCTCAGGACTACAAATACGCAGTATTTT. Residues: CSANLRTTNTQYF. The rearrangement links TRBV20-1 to TRBJ2-3; tentatively, D is TRBD2 (6 bases). Looked up from germline, CDR1 is DFQATT and CDR2 is SNEGSKA (reference sequence). The CDR3 is 13 amino acids. Trimming removed 6 bases from V and 7 bases from J, with 17 bases in between.